This passage covers 18 T cell receptor beta chains from one sample sequenced in a study of T cells after yellow fever vaccination. TCRdb recomputed calls from the 5' RACE reads with MiXCR, one row per CDR3 protein. Of 250,000 to 350,000 distinct CDR3 sequences detected, over 3.5% appear once; the ten largest clones hold roughly a fifth. The material sequenced was PBMCs, taken 15 days after the yellow fever booster vaccination. Receptor source: a man aged 18 to 30 who received the YFV17D yellow fever vaccine.

This clonotype was detected ten times or more. The rearrangement links TRBV6-5 to TRBJ1-3, with D possibly being TRBD1 (6 bases). Between the trimmed V and J ends, which lost 2 bases and 4 bases, there was a span of 9 bases. This CDR3 contains 14 residues. The germline V gene encodes CDR1 MNHEY and CDR2 SVGAGI. The CDR3 sequence is CASSYGGTGNTIYF. In DNA form, the CDR3 reads TGTGCCAGCAGTTACGGGGGCACGGGAAACACCATATATTTT.

This clonotype was counted ten times or more. The chain joins TRBV6-6 to TRBJ2-7; 9 bases agree with TRBD2. CDR1 and CDR2 from the germline V gene are MNHNY and SVGAGI (reference sequence). V lost 2 bases to trimming and J lost 2 bases; unmatched junction nucleotides: 4. The CDR3 covers 15 residues. The CDR3 reads CASSYIQRGAYEQYF. CDR3 bases: TGTGCCAGCAGTTACATTCAGCGGGGGGCCTACGAGCAGTACTTC.

This clonotype was counted a few times. This chain connects TRBV7-9 to TRBJ2-1; D perhaps matches TRBD2 (5 bases). This CDR3 region has 15 residues. V gave up 0 bases and J gave up 6 bases, with 12 bases separating them. Germline lookup yields CDR1 SEHNR and CDR2 FQNEAQ (reference sequence). The CDR3 loop reads CASSLASLGSNEQFF. CDR3 DNA: TGTGCCAGCAGCTTAGCCAGTCTAGGGAGCAATGAGCAGTTCTTC.

In its sample, this clonotype was seen a few times. The rearrangement joins TRBV5-1 to TRBJ2-5, with D unclear. Germline V lookup: CDR1 SGHRS, CDR2 YFSETQ. Trimming took 0 bases from V and 2 from J, leaving 14 bases between them. The CDR3 runs to 16 residues. The CDR3 loop is CASSLAVLGVQETQYF. The CDR3 DNA reads TGCGCCAGCAGCTTGGCGGTTTTGGGTGTTCAAGAGACCCAGTACTTC.

This clonotype showed up many times. The gene calls are TRBV4-1 and TRBJ2-4, with 7 bases matching TRBD1. The CDR3 length is 16 residues. The V gene's germline CDR1 is MGHRA and CDR2 YSYEKL. V dropped 5 bases and J dropped 0; count of bases not matched to a gene: 7. The CDR3 nucleotides read TGCGCCAGCAGCTTCCGACAGGGATTAGCCAAAAACATTCAGTACTTC. Translating it yields CASSFRQGLAKNIQYF.

This clonotype was counted only a few times. J is TRBJ1-2 and V is TRBV28, with D hard to call. Germline CDR1 reads MDHEN; CDR2 reads SYDVKM. V lost 3 bases and J 3 bases, leaving 14 bases between the germline ends. The CDR3 sequence is 15 residues long. CDR3 sequence: CASSFGSPTYYGYTF. The CDR3 DNA reads TGTGCCAGCAGTTTCGGATCCCCTACGTACTATGGCTACACCTTC.

V usage is TRBV5-1 and J usage is TRBJ2-2; D gene uncertain. Germline assignment: CDR1 SGHRS and CDR2 YFSETQ. The V and J ends lost 0 bases and 5 bases respectively, with 8 bases between them. The CDR3 has 14 residues. Here the CDR3 reads CASSLVGVTGELFF. Here the CDR3 DNA reads TGCGCCAGCAGCTTGGTTGGAGTGACCGGGGAGCTGTTTTTT. The full variable domain, rest sourced from reference TRBV5-1 and TRBJ2-2, is KAGVTQTPRYLIKTRGQQVTLSCSPISGHRSVSWYQQTPGQGLQFLFEYFSETQRNKGNFPGRFSGRQFSNSRSEMNVSTLELGDSALYLCASSLVGVTGELFFGEGSRLTVL.

This clonotype was picked up a small number of times. The CDR3 nucleotides read TGTGCCAGCAGCCCCCGCGAGTATTTGGGAAAGACCCAGTACTTC. This translates into CASSPREYLGKTQYF. This chain connects TRBV12-3 or TRBV12-4 to TRBJ2-5; D unclear. This CDR3 region has 15 residues. The V gene lost 6 bases and the J gene lost 6 bases, with 20 bases spanning the gap.

This clonotype was recorded a few times. This chain uses TRBV2 with TRBJ2-1; D perhaps matches TRBD2 (5 bases). The V gene lost 7 bases and the J gene lost 3 bases, with 10 bases spanning the gap. Germline CDR1 and CDR2: SNHLY and FYNNEI. CDR3 size: 13 residues. For the CDR3, the DNA is TGTGCCAGCAATGCCGGGAACTACAATGAGCAGTTCTTC. This gives the protein CASNAGNYNEQFF.

V usage is TRBV11-3 and J usage is TRBJ2-2, with D possibly TRBD2 on 5 matching bases. The V gene's germline CDR1 is SGHNT and CDR2 YENEEA. V was pared by 1 base and J by 6 bases, with 12 bases between. The CDR3 is made up of 15 amino acids. The CDR3 DNA is TGTGCCAGCAGCTTAGGCGACTATAGCGCCGGGGAGCTGTTTTTT. Translated, it gives CASSLGDYSAGELFF.

This clonotype has only a few counts. The rearrangement joins TRBV7-3 to TRBJ1-2; 7 nucleotides agree with TRBD1. The ends lost 5 bases at V and 8 bases at J; junction bases unmatched: 14. The CDR3 is 15 amino acids. The germline gives CDR1 SGHTA, CDR2 FQGTGA. DNA for the CDR3: TGTGCCAGCAGCCCGGATTCCGGGACAGAAGGCGGCTACACCTTC. Encoded protein: CASSPDSGTEGGYTF.

This clonotype was recorded at least ten times. The chain couples TRBV6-2 or TRBV6-3 to TRBJ2-1, with D uncertain. V lost 8 bases and J lost 0, with 8 bases in between. Germline CDR1 MNHEY, CDR2 SVGEGT. This CDR3 spans 13 amino acids. The CDR3 sequence is CASVLSSYNEQFF. CDR3 DNA sequence: TGTGCCAGCGTTCTCAGCTCCTACAATGAGCAGTTCTTC.

This clonotype was picked up many times. The chain employs TRBV10-3 and TRBJ2-5; TRBD2 aligns across 12 bases. Germline CDR1 ENHRY, CDR2 SYGVKD. The CDR3 contains 15 residues. V lost 4 bases, J lost 1 base, and 1 base stayed unmatched. The CDR3 DNA is TGTGCCATCAGTGCTAGCGGGGGGGCCCAAGAGACCCAGTACTTC. Its protein product is CAISASGGAQETQYF.

The V call is TRBV20-1, the J call TRBJ2-1; the match to TRBD1 covers 7 bases. The CDR3 loop spans 15 amino acids. Germline V gene data show CDR1 as DFQATT and CDR2 as SNEGSKA (reference sequence). V gave up 6 bases and J gave up 4 bases; unmatched junction bases: 12. The CDR3 protein is CSATKGAGVYNEQFF. The CDR3 coding sequence is TGCAGTGCGACAAAGGGGGCTGGGGTATACAATGAGCAGTTCTTC.

The table lists this clonotype with many counts. The CDR3 bases are TGTGCCAGCAGCCCCGGGACAGCTGCAGATACGCAGTATTTT. It encodes CASSPGTAADTQYF. The V gene is TRBV6-4, the J gene TRBJ2-3, with TRBD1 matching 7 bases. Looked up from germline, CDR1 is MRHNA and CDR2 is SNTAGT. CDR3 length: 14 amino acids. Germline trimming cut 6 bases from V and 4 bases from J; bases unmatched to any gene: 7.

This clonotype was counted ten times or more. This chain links TRBV15 with TRBJ2-5; D unresolved. CDR3 size: 14 residues. Per the germline V gene, CDR1 is LNHNV and CDR2 is YYDKDF (reference sequence). Trimming pared 1 base from V and 5 bases from J, leaving 11 bases between. This chain's CDR3 is CATSRGRPVETQYF. CDR3 coding DNA: TGTGCCACCAGCAGAGGGCGCCCGGTGGAGACCCAGTACTTC.

This clonotype was detected many times. This chain joins TRBV27 and TRBJ2-2, with 7 bases that match TRBD1. The V segment lost 0 bases and the J segment 3 bases; nucleotides outside the gene matches: 1. The CDR3 loop spans 15 amino acids. In germline, CDR1 is MNHEY, CDR2 SMNVEV (reference sequence). The DNA of the CDR3 is TGTGCCAGCAGTTTATCGGGACAGTACACCGGGGAGCTGTTTTTT. Translation: CASSLSGQYTGELFF.

The chain uses TRBV5-6 and TRBJ1-1; D may be TRBD1 (5 bases). Trimming stripped 0 bases from V and 2 bases from J, with 14 bases between. The germline gives CDR1 SGHDT, CDR2 YYEEEE. This CDR3 comprises 16 residues. CDR3 sequence reads: CASSLEVWQGNTEAFF. DNA for the CDR3: TGTGCCAGCAGCTTGGAAGTTTGGCAGGGAAACACTGAAGCTTTCTTT.